This T cell receptor beta chain emerged from a study of T-cell reconstitution after alpha-beta-depleted transplantation in children. Notes on the study in general: Reportedly, alpha-beta T cells present about two months post-transplant originated from several hundred expanded clones of graft origin. There were some patients whose high TCRbeta diversity at day 60 came from surviving recipient T cells and thymic progenitors.

This CDR3 is built from 16 residues. Germline CDR1 and CDR2: DFQATT and SNEGSKA (reference sequence). Trimming took 5 bases from V and 0 from J; bases not matched to a gene: 11. A library of TCRbeta sequences, prepared with unique molecular identifiers, was generated. TCRdb itself ran the PCR reads through MiXCR, one entry per CDR3 protein. The sample has about 210,000 distinct CDR3 sequences, approximately 17% seen once. Notes on this clonotype: Its antigen is unknown.

Specimen: PBMCs, mostly from graft donor cells, collected 360 days after TCRalphabeta/CD19-depleted stem cell transplant. The chain uses TRBV20-1 and TRBJ2-3, with TRBD2 identical over 7 bases. This TCR was sampled from a male patient aged 2 to 10 who had a stem cell transplant for acute lymphoblastic leukemia, so the T cells may come from the graft donor. In DNA, the CDR3 is TGCAGTGCTGGGGGGGGAGACGGCCTCAGCACAGATACGCAGTATTTT. Translating it yields CSAGGGDGLSTDTQYF.